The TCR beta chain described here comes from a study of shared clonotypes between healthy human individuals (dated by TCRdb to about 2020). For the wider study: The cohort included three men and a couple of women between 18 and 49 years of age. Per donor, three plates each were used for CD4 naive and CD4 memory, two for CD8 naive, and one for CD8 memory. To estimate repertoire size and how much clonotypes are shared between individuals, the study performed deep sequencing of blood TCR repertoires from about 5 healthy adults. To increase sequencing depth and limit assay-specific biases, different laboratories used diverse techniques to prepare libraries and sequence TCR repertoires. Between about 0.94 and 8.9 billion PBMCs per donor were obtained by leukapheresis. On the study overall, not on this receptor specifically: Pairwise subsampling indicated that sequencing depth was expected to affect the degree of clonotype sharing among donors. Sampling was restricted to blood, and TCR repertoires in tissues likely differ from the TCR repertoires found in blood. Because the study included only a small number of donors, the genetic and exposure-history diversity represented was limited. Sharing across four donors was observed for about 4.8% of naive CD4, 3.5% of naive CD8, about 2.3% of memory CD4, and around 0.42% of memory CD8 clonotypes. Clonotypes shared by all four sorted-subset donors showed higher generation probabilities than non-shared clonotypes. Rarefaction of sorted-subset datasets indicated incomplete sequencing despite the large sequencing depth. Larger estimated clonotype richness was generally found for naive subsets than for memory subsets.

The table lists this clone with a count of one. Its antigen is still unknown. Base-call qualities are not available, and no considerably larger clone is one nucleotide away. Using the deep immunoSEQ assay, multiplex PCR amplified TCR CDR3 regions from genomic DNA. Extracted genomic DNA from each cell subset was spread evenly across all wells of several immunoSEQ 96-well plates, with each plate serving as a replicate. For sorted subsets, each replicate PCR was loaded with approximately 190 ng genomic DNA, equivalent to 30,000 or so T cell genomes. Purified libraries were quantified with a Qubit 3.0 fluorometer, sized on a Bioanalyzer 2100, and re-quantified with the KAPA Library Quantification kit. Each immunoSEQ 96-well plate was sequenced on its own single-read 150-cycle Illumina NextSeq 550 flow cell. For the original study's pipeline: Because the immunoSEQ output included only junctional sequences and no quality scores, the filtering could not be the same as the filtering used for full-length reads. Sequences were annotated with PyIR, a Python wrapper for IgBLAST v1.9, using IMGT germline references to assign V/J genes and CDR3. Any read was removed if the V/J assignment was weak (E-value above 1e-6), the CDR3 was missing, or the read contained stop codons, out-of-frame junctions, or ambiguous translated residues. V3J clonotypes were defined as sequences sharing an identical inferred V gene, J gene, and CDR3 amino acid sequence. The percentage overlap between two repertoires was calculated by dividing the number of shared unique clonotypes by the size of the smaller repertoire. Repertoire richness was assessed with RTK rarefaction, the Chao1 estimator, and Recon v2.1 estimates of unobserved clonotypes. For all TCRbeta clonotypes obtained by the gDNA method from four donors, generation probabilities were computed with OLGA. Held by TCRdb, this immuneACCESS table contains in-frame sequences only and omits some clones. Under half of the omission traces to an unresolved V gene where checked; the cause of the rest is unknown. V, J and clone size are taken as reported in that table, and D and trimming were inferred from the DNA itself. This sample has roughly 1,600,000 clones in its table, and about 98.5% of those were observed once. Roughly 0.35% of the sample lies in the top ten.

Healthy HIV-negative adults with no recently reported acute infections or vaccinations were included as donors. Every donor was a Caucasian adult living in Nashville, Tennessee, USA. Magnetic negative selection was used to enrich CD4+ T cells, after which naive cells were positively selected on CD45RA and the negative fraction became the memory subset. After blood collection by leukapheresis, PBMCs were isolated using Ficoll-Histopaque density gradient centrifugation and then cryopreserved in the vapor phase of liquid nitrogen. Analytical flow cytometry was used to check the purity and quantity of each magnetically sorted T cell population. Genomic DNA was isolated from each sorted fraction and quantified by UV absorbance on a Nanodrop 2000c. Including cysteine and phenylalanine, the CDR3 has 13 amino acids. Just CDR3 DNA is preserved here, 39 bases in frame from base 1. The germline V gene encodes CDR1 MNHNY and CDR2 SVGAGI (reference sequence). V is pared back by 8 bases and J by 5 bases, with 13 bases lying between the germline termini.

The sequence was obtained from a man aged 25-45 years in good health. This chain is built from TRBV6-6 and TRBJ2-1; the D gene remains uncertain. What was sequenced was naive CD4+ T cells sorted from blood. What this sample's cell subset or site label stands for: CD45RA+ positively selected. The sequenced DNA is TGTGCCAGCCTTCCAGCCTTAAACAATGAGCAGTTCTTC. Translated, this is CASLPALNNEQFF.